This TCR beta chain is drawn from a study of technical replicates of blood from a handful of donors listed by TCRdb under 2017. The library was produced with the immunoSEQ multiplex PCR assay. Not all clones reach the TCRdb copy of this immuneACCESS table, which keeps in-frame sequences only. Checked studies attribute under half of the gap to unresolved V genes and leave the rest unexplained. For this sample there are 75,000 to 100,000 clones; about 95% appear just once. The ten most abundant clones make up less than 0.4% of the sample. Spanning cysteine to phenylalanine, the CDR3 consists of 15 amino acids. The entry retains the CDR3 DNA only, 45 bases that are in frame from base 1. V loses 0 bases of germline sequence and J loses 6 bases, and the interval between the two ends is 17 bases. From the germline V gene (reference sequence), CDR1 is GTSNPN and CDR2 is SVGIG. In its sample, this clone was seen a few times. Its antigen has not been determined. Base qualities were left out, and no much larger clone turns up one base away.

The receptor comes from a human donor in good health. The sample taken for sequencing was T cells isolated from PBMCs. The chain couples TRBV30 to TRBJ1-2; the D segment cannot be called with confidence. The nucleotides are TGTGCCTGGAGTGTAGGTCCAGACTCGATCGATGGCTACACCTTC. The encoded protein is CAWSVGPDSIDGYTF. Full variable domain (CDR3 extended with the reference TRBV30 and TRBJ1-2 proteins): SQTIHQWPATLVQPVGSPLSLECTVEGTSNPNLYWYRQAAGRGLQLLFYSVGIGQISSEVPQNLSASRPQDRQFILSSKKLLLSDSGFYLCAWSVGPDSIDGYTFGSGTRLTVV.